A single sample gave rise to the 4 T cell receptor beta chains below, sequenced in a study of OX40 agonist ivuxolimab in advanced cancers. Produced via immunoSEQ multiplex PCR; TCRdb's table is partial and in-frame only. This table has 45,000 to 65,000 clones, about nine tenths appearing once. Sequenced material: CD4+ or CD8+ T cells sorted from blood, taken in a trial of the OX40 agonist ivuxolimab. These receptors were taken from an adult with an advanced solid tumor such as melanoma, head and neck, liver or kidney cancer.

The chain joins TRBV15 to TRBJ2-5, with 10 bases aligning to TRBD1. With 3 bases clipped from V and 5 bases from J, the junction kept 6 bases outside the gene matches. The CDR3 extends over 15 amino acids. Looked up from germline, CDR1 is LNHNV and CDR2 is YYDKDF (reference sequence). The CDR3 sequence is CATSRDRGSWETQYF. In DNA, the CDR3 is TGTGCCACCAGCAGGGACAGGGGGAGTTGGGAGACCCAGTACTTC.

This sequence joins TRBV10-2 and TRBJ1-1; no definite D call. Trimming left V 5 bases short and J 0 bases short, with 10 bases between. The length of the CDR3 is 14 residues. The germline gives CDR1 WSHSY, CDR2 SAAADI. The CDR3, as DNA: TGCGCCAGCAGTAGAACAAGCATGAACACTGAAGCTTTCTTT. Residues: CASSRTSMNTEAFF.

The chain's CDR3 is CASSPHGTVNYGYTF. The CDR3 DNA sequence: TGTGCCAGCAGTCCCCACGGGACAGTAAACTATGGCTACACCTTC. The V gene is TRBV28, the J gene TRBJ1-2, with 7 bases fitting TRBD1. CDR3 size: 15 residues. Germline V gene lookup returns CDR1 MDHEN and CDR2 SYDVKM. Trimming cost V 5 bases and J 2 bases; bases outside gene matches: 8.

The sample holds a few counts of this clone. The chain joins TRBV5-1 to TRBJ1-5; 7 bases agree with TRBD1. From germline, CDR1 is SGHRS and CDR2 YFSETQ. The CDR3 totals 13 residues. Trimming removed 4 bases from V and 6 bases from J; junction bases left unmatched: 4. The CDR3 here is CASSQNRGQPQHF. Written as DNA, the CDR3 is TGCGCCAGCAGCCAGAACAGGGGTCAGCCCCAGCATTTT.